Listed below are T cell receptor beta chains from one sample, sequenced in a study of radiation and T cells in renal cell carcinoma. Assay: immunoSEQ multiplex PCR; the TCRdb copy retains only in-frame clones and omits some. This sample has 23,000 or so clones; roughly 60% occur once, and the top ten carry 22%. The sequenced sample was tumor tissue, obtained from a patient whose treatment was nephrectomy without radiotherapy. The source of these receptors is a man aged 40-55 years with renal cell carcinoma. Both conserved end residues are part of each CDR3. D genes are given only for firm matches. Clone sizes are given selectively: once, few, many, or a class where the clone is expanded.

13	TRBV11-1	-	TRBJ2-3	few	CASSLAGTDTQYF	TGTGCCAGCAGCTTAGCGGGCACAGATACGCAGTATTTT
16	TRBV7-2	TRBD2	TRBJ2-7	-	CASTTVAGGSSYEQYF	TGTGCCAGCACCACTGTAGCGGGAGGGAGCTCCTACGAGCAGTACTTC
15	TRBV29-1	-	TRBJ2-3	-	CSVGGVTTSTDTQYF	TGCAGCGTTGGTGGGGTCACGACGAGCACAGATACGCAGTATTTT
17	TRBV9	-	TRBJ1-2	-	CASSPREGLGLGYGYTF	TGTGCCAGCAGCCCCCGGGAGGGGCTCGGATTGGGCTATGGCTACACCTTC
17	TRBV29-1	TRBD2	TRBJ2-3	-	CSVWGVAGGAGRDTQYF	TGCAGCGTCTGGGGCGTTGCGGGGGGGGCCGGTAGAGATACGCAGTATTTT
18	TRBV7-9	TRBD2	TRBJ2-3	-	CASSFRGTSGRVTDTQYF	TGTGCCAGCAGCTTCAGAGGGACTAGCGGGAGGGTGACAGATACGCAGTATTTT
16	TRBV9	TRBD2	TRBJ2-1	-	CASSRSGTSSYNEQFF	TGTGCCAGCAGCCGTAGCGGGACTAGCTCCTACAATGAGCAGTTCTTC
18	TRBV4-2	TRBD1	TRBJ1-1	-	CASSQDLPGQGAFTEAFF	TGTGCCAGCAGCCAAGATCTTCCGGGACAGGGGGCTTTCACTGAAGCTTTCTTT
13	TRBV29-1	TRBD1	TRBJ2-3	-	CSVRQGWPDTQYF	TGCAGCGTCCGACAGGGGTGGCCAGATACGCAGTATTTT
16	TRBV28	TRBD1	TRBJ1-1	-	CASTRPGTGWDTEAFF	TGTGCCAGCACCAGACCTGGGACAGGGTGGGACACTGAAGCTTTCTTT
15	TRBV5-4	TRBD1	TRBJ1-1	-	CASSKQGTLYTEAFF	TGTGCCAGCAGCAAACAGGGGACCCTTTACACTGAAGCTTTCTTT
18	TRBV7-2	-	TRBJ1-2	medium-sized	CASSLELGHISANYGYTF	TGTGCCAGCAGCTTAGAGTTAGGACACATCAGCGCTAACTATGGCTACACCTTC
15	TRBV27	TRBD1	TRBJ1-2	-	CASSLTLSGGFSYTF	TGTGCCAGCAGTTTAACCCTATCAGGGGGCTTTAGCTACACCTTC
11	TRBV20-1	-	TRBJ1-1	few	CSAGGRTEAFF	TGCAGTGCGGGGGGCCGGACTGAAGCTTTCTTT
18	TRBV5-8	TRBD2	TRBJ2-3	-	CASSSRGTSGGRTDTQYF	TGTGCCAGCAGCTCCCGGGGGACTAGCGGGGGGCGGACAGATACGCAGTATTTT
16	TRBV7-2	-	TRBJ1-5	few	CASSPYPAGPSQPQHF	TGTGCCAGCAGCCCCTATCCTGCGGGACCGAGCCAGCCCCAGCATTTT
14	TRBV10-2	-	TRBJ1-1	-	CASSESARGTEAFF	TGCGCCAGCAGTGAGTCCGCCCGGGGCACTGAAGCTTTCTTT
15	TRBV4-2	-	TRBJ1-4	few	CASSQDLLINEKLFF	TGTGCCAGCAGCCAAGACCTACTCATTAATGAAAAACTGTTTTTT
16	TRBV5-6	-	TRBJ1-4	-	CASSLLPGATNEKLFF	TGTGCCAGCAGCTTGTTACCAGGCGCAACTAATGAAAAACTGTTTTTT
12	TRBV7-9	TRBD1	TRBJ1-2	few	CASSTGDYGYTF	TGTGCCAGCAGTACAGGGGACTATGGCTACACCTTC
16	TRBV4-2	-	TRBJ2-3	-	CASSDPRDNPPDTQYF	TGTGCCAGCAGCGACCCGCGGGACAATCCCCCAGATACGCAGTATTTT
15	TRBV6-5	-	TRBJ1-5	-	CASSPWGGSNQPQHF	TGTGCCAGCAGCCCCTGGGGGGGGAGCAATCAGCCCCAGCATTTT
15	TRBV13	-	TRBJ1-2	-	CASSGGPARNTGYTF	TGTGCCAGCAGCGGGGGACCAGCGCGGAATACAGGCTACACCTTC
13	TRBV9	-	TRBJ2-3	-	CASSAGSTDTQYF	TGTGCCAGCAGCGCCGGAAGCACAGATACGCAGTATTTT
13	TRBV28	-	TRBJ1-2	-	CASRPQPSYGYTF	TGTGCCAGCCGCCCCCAACCATCTTATGGCTACACCTTC
14	TRBV18	-	TRBJ2-4	-	CASSPGATKNIQYF	TGTGCCAGCTCACCGGGCGCCACCAAAAACATTCAGTACTTC
12	TRBV7-2	-	TRBJ1-1	once	CASSLVTTEAFF	TGTGCCAGCAGCTTAGTGACAACTGAAGCTTTCTTT
15	TRBV4-2	TRBD2	TRBJ2-2	-	CASSQEGLHTGELFF	TGTGCCAGCAGCCAAGAGGGACTACACACCGGGGAGCTGTTTTTT
18	TRBV4-2	TRBD2	TRBJ2-7	-	CASSQEASGTIRSYEQYF	TGTGCCAGCAGCCAAGAGGCTAGCGGGACAATTAGGTCCTACGAGCAGTACTTC
12	TRBV6-5	-	TRBJ2-1	-	CASSYSTNEQFF	TGTGCCAGCAGTTACTCGACCAATGAGCAGTTCTTC
12	TRBV6-1	-	TRBJ1-2	-	CASTVGRYGYTF	TGTGCCAGCACCGTTGGCCGTTATGGCTACACCTTC
14	TRBV27	-	TRBJ1-6	-	CASSLFRVRSPLHF	TGTGCCAGCAGTTTATTCCGGGTTCGATCACCCCTCCACTTT
18	TRBV4-1	-	TRBJ1-2	-	CASSAPNPRGGPGYGYTF	TGCGCCAGCAGCGCTCCTAACCCCCGTGGGGGTCCTGGGTATGGCTACACCTTC
11	TRBV20-1	-	TRBJ1-2	-	CRASGFDGYTF	TGCAGAGCCTCAGGGTTCGATGGCTACACCTTC
14	TRBV10-3	-	TRBJ2-4	-	CAIQGEGAKNIQYF	TGTGCCATCCAGGGCGAGGGGGCCAAAAACATTCAGTACTTC
14	TRBV7-9	-	TRBJ2-1	-	CASSPRISYNEQFF	TGTGCCAGCAGCCCTAGGATTTCCTACAATGAGCAGTTCTTC
16	TRBV18	-	TRBJ2-7	-	CASSPPSGGLGDEQYF	TGTGCCAGCTCACCACCTTCAGGGGGACTGGGAGACGAGCAGTACTTC
14	TRBV5-1	-	TRBJ2-5	-	CASSPGGGDETQYF	TGCGCCAGCAGCCCCGGAGGGGGGGATGAGACCCAGTACTTC
16	TRBV6-6	TRBD2	TRBJ2-3	-	CASSSLAGGSTDTQYF	TGTGCCAGCAGTTCTTTAGCGGGGGGGAGCACAGATACGCAGTATTTT
14	TRBV11-2	TRBD1	TRBJ1-4	-	CASSRDRYNEKLFF	TGTGCCAGCAGTCGGGACAGATATAATGAAAAACTGTTTTTT
12	TRBV5-6	-	TRBJ1-1	-	CASRLRGTEAFF	TGTGCCAGCAGACTTAGGGGGACTGAAGCTTTCTTT
16	TRBV5-1	TRBD2	TRBJ2-7	-	CASSLGLAGEGHEQYF	TGCGCCAGCAGCTTGGGACTAGCGGGAGAGGGCCACGAGCAGTACTTC
12	TRBV7-8	TRBD2	TRBJ2-1	few	CASSLLADAQFF	TGTGCCAGCAGCTTACTAGCGGACGCGCAGTTCTTC
11	TRBV10-2	-	TRBJ1-4	few	CASSEERKLFF	TGCGCCAGCAGTGAGGAGCGGAAACTGTTTTTT